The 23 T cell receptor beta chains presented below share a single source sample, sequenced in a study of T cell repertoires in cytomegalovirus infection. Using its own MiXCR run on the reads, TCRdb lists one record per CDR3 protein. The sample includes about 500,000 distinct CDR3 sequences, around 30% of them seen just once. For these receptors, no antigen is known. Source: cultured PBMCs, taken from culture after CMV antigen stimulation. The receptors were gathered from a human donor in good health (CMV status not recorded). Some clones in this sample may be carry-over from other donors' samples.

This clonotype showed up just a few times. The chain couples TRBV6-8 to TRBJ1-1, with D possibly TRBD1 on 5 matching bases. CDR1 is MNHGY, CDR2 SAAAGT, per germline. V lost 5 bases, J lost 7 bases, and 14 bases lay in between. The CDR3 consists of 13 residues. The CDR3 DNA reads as TGTGCCAGCAGTGATCTAGCCGGGGGTGAAGCTTTCTTT. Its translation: CASSDLAGGEAFF.

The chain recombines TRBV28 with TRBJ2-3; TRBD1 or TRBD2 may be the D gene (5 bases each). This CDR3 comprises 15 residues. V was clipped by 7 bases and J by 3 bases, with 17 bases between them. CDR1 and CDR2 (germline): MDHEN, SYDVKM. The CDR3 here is CASTLSGTTTDTQYF. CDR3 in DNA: TGTGCCAGCACCCTATCAGGGACCACTACAGATACGCAGTATTTT.

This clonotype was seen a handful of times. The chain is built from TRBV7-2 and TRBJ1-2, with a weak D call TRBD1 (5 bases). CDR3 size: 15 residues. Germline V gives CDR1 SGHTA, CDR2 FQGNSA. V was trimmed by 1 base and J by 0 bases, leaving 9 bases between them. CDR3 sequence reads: CASSLGAGTNYGYTF. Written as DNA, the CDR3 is TGTGCCAGCAGCTTAGGGGCAGGGACTAACTATGGCTACACCTTC. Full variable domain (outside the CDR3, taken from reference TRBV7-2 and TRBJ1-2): GAGVSQSPSNKVTEKGKDVELRCDPISGHTALYWYRQSLGQGLEFLIYFQGNSAPDKSGLPSDRFSAERTGGSVSTLTIQRTQQEDSAVYLCASSLGAGTNYGYTFGSGTRLTVV.

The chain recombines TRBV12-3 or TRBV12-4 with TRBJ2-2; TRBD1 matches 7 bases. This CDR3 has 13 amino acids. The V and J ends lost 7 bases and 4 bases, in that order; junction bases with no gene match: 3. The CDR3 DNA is TGTGCCAGCATACAGGGGATCACCGGGGAGCTGTTTTTT. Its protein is CASIQGITGELFF.

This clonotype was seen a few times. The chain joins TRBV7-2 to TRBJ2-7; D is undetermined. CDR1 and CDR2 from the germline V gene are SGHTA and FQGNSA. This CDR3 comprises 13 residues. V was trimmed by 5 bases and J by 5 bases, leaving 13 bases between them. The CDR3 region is CASSLAGINEQYV. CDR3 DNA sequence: TGTGCCAGCAGCCTGGCTGGAATAAACGAGCAGTACGTC.

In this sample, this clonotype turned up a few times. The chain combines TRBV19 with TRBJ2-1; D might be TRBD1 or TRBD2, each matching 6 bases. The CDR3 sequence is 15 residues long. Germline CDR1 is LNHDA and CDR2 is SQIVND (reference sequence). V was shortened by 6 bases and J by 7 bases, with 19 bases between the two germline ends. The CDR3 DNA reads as TGTGCCAGTAGCAACCCGAGGGGGGACCTTAATGAGCAGTTCTTC. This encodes CASSNPRGDLNEQFF.

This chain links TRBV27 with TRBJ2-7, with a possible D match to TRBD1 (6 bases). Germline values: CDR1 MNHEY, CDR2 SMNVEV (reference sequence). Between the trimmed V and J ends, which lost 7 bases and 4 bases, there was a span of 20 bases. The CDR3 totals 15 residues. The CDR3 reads CASTLPGAGGYEQYF. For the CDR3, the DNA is TGTGCCAGCACCCTCCCAGGGGCGGGTGGATACGAGCAGTACTTC.

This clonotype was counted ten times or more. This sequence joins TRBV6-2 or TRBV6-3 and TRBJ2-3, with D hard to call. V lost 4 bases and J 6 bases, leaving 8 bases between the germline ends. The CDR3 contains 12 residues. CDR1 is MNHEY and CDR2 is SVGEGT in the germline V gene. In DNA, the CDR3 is TGTGCCAGCAGTTCATCTCTGGATACGCAGTATTTT. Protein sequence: CASSSSLDTQYF.

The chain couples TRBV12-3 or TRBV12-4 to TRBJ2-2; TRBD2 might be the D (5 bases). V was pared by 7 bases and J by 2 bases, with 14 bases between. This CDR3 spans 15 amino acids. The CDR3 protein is CASTRRAVNTGELFF. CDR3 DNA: TGTGCCAGCACTCGGCGGGCCGTTAACACCGGGGAGCTGTTTTTT.

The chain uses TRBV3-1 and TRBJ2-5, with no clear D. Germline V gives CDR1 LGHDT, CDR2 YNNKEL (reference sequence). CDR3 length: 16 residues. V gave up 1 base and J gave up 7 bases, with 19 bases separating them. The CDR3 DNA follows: TGTGCCAGCAGCCAAGCCCTGGGGTTAGGGAACAGGACCCAGTACTTC. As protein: CASSQALGLGNRTQYF.

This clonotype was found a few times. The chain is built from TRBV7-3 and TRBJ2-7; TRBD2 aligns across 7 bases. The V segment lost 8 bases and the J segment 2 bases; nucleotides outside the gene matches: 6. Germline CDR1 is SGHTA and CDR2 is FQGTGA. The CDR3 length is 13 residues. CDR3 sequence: CASSLTSTYEQYF. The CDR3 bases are TGTGCCAGCTCCCTGACTAGCACCTACGAGCAGTACTTC.

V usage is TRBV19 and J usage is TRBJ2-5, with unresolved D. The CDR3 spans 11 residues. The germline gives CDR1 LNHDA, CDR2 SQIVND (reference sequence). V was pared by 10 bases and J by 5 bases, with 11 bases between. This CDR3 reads CATASGETQYF. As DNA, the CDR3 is TGTGCCACCGCGTCCGGGGAGACCCAGTACTTC.

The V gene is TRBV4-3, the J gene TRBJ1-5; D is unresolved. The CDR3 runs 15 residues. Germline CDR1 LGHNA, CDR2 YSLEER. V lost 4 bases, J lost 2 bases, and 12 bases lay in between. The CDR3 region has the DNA TGCGCCAGCAGCCTAGCCGCGCGGGGCAATCAGCCCCAGCATTTT. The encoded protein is CASSLAARGNQPQHF.

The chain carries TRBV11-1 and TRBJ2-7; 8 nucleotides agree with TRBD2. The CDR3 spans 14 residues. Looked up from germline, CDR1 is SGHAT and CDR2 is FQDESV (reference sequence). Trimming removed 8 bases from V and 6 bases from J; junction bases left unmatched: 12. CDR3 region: CASSGAGDLTEQYF. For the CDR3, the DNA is TGTGCCAGCTCCGGAGCGGGGGACTTGACCGAGCAGTACTTC.

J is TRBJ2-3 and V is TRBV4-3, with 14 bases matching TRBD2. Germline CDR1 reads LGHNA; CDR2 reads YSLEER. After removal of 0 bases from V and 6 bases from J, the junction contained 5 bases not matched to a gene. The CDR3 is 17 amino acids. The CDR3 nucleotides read TGCGCCAGCAGCCAAGAGGGGGGACTAGCGGGAGCCGATACGCAGTATTTT. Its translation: CASSQEGGLAGADTQYF.

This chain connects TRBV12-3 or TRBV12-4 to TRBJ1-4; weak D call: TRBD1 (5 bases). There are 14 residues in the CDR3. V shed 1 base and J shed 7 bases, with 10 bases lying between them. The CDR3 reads CASSLGGVAEKLFF. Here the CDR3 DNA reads TGTGCCAGCAGTTTAGGGGGGGTTGCTGAAAAACTGTTTTTT.

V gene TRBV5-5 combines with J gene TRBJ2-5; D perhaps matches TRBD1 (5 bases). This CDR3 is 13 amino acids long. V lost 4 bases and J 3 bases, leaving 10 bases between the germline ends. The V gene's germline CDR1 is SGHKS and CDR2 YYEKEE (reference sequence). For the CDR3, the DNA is TGTGCCAGCAGCCCGCAGGGCGAAGAGACCCAGTACTTC. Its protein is CASSPQGEETQYF.

The CDR3 bases are TGTGCCAGCAGGGGATGGCAGGCTAGCACAGATACGCAGTATTTT. Its protein product is CASRGWQASTDTQYF. The chain has TRBV6-1 and TRBJ2-3; D is unresolved. V dropped 6 bases and J dropped 0 bases, with 13 bases sitting between them. The CDR3 spans 15 residues. The germline V gene encodes CDR1 MNHNS and CDR2 SASEGT.

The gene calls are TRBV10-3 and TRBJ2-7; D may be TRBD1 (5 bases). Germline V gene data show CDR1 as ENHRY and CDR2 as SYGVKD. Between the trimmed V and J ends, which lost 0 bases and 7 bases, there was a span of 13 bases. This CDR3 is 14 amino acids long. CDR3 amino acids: CAISESSGRAEQYF. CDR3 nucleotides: TGTGCCATCAGTGAGTCGAGTGGCAGGGCTGAGCAGTACTTC.

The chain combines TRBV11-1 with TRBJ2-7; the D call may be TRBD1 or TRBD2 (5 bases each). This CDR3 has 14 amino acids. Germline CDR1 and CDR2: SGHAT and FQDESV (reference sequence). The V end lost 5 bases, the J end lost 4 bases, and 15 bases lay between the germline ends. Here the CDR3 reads CASSLRDPSYEQYF. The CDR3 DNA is TGTGCCAGCAGCCTCCGGGACCCCTCATACGAGCAGTACTTC.

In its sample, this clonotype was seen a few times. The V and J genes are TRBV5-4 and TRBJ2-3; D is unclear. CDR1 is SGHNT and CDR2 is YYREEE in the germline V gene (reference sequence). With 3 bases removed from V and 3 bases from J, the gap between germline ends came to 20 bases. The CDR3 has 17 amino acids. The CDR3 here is CASSSVIKSSGTDTQYF. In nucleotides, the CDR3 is TGTGCCAGCAGCTCGGTTATTAAATCAAGTGGGACAGATACGCAGTATTTT.

The CDR3 coding sequence is TGTGCCAGCAGCTATCCGGGAGGGGAGCTGTTTTTT. Translation: CASSYPGGELFF. The V and J genes are TRBV5-5 and TRBJ2-2; TRBD2 might be the D (5 bases). The ends were cut back, 3 bases at V and 8 bases at J, with 8 bases in the middle. Germline-derived CDR1 and CDR2 are SGHKS and YYEKEE (reference sequence). This CDR3 has 12 amino acids.

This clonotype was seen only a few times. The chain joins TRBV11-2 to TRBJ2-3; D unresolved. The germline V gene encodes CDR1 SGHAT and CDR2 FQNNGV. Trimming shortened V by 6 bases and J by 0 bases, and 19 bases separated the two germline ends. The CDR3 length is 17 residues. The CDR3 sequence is CASSPERDPYSTDTQYF. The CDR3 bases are TGTGCCAGCAGTCCCGAAAGAGACCCATATAGCACAGATACGCAGTATTTT.